Shown below are 16 T cell receptor beta chains from a single sample sequenced in a study of HIV-infected patients and healthy controls. cDNA was made from about 500 ng RNA using alpha and beta constant primers. Each of the alpha and beta chains got its own library through chain-specific third strand synthesis with indices. TCRdb itself ran the 5' RACE reads through MiXCR, one entry per CDR3 protein. Among about 15,000 distinct CDR3 sequences listed, 6.5% to 7.5% were seen once. All unsorted peripheral T cells were captured because whole blood was used without fractionation. Sequenced sample: blood. All receptors come from an adult in good health.

In its sample, this clonotype is medium-sized. The rearrangement links TRBV3-1 to TRBJ2-2; 13 bases align to TRBD2. J lost 5 bases, V lost 4 bases, and 7 bases had no gene match. Germline CDR1 LGHDT, CDR2 YNNKEL (reference sequence). The CDR3 runs to 17 residues. The CDR3 nucleotides are TGTGCCAGCAGCCCAACCAGACTAGCGGGAGGAACCGGGGAGCTGTTTTTT. This translates into CASSPTRLAGGTGELFF. Full variable domain (outside the CDR3, taken from reference TRBV3-1 and TRBJ2-2): DTAVSQTPKYLVTQMGNDKSIKCEQNLGHDTMYWYKQDSKKFLKIMFSYNNKELIINETVPNRFSPKSPDKAHLNLHINSLELGDSAVYFCASSPTRLAGGTGELFFGEGSRLTVL.

At least ten counts were recorded for this clonotype. The genes are TRBV27 and TRBJ2-3, with TRBD2 matching 12 bases. This CDR3 contains 15 residues. Unmatched junction bases numbered 5, after V lost 6 bases and J lost 4 bases. Germline lookup yields CDR1 MNHEY and CDR2 SMNVEV (reference sequence). The CDR3 DNA follows: TGTGCCAGCAGAGGGCTAGCGGGGGGGGCAGATACGCAGTATTTT. It is translated as CASRGLAGGADTQYF.

This clonotype was counted many times. The rearrangement joins TRBV28 to TRBJ2-7; TRBD2 might be the D (5 bases). Deletions cut 5 bases from V and 2 bases from J, with 13 bases between. CDR1 is MDHEN, CDR2 SYDVKM, per germline. The CDR3 contains 14 residues. Here the CDR3 reads CASSKAEPTYEQYF. The CDR3 DNA is TGTGCCAGCAGTAAAGCGGAGCCTACCTACGAGCAGTACTTC.

The sample holds many counts of this clonotype. This chain uses TRBV4-2 with TRBJ2-5; 8 positions agree with TRBD2. Germline trimming cut 4 bases from V and 5 bases from J; bases unmatched to any gene: 15. Germline CDR1 LGHNA, CDR2 YNFKEQ. This CDR3 spans 17 amino acids. For the CDR3, the DNA is TGTGCCAGCAGCCCGGGGACTAGTAGTTTGGGTGAGGAGACCCAGTACTTC. Translating gives CASSPGTSSLGEETQYF.

This clonotype is medium-sized within its sample. The V gene is TRBV19, the J gene TRBJ1-1; TRBD1 is a possible D gene (5 bases). The germline gives CDR1 LNHDA, CDR2 SQIVND (reference sequence). This CDR3 comprises 14 residues. V lost 3 bases, J lost 4 bases, and 12 bases lay in between. The DNA of the CDR3 is TGTGCCAGTAGTATCCCAGGGAAGAGCACTGAAGCTTTCTTT. Translation gives CASSIPGKSTEAFF.

The table lists this clonotype with many counts. CDR3 DNA: TGTGCCACCAGCAGAGAAGACTCGACCTATGGCTACACCTTC. Its translation is CATSREDSTYGYTF. The chain links TRBV15 to TRBJ1-2; no clear D gene. CDR1 and CDR2 (germline): LNHNV, YYDKDF (reference sequence). With 0 bases removed from V and 4 bases from J, the gap between germline ends came to 9 bases. CDR3 length equals 14 residues.

The chain combines TRBV5-1 with TRBJ1-1, with D uncertain. Germline V gene sequence: CDR1 SGHRS, CDR2 YFSETQ. This CDR3 comprises 14 residues. V was trimmed by 0 bases and J by 2 bases, leaving 8 bases between them. The CDR3 protein is CASSLDGPNTEAFF. CDR3 nucleotides: TGCGCCAGCAGCTTGGACGGACCCAACACTGAAGCTTTCTTT.

The table lists this clonotype with many counts. CDR3 sequence reads: CASTASRTNEQFF. CDR3 sequence (DNA): TGTGCCAGCACCGCCTCCAGAACGAATGAGCAGTTCTTC. The rearrangement uses TRBV27 and TRBJ2-1; D is unclear. CDR3 length equals 13 residues. Per the germline V gene, CDR1 is MNHEY and CDR2 is SMNVEV (reference sequence). V lost 7 bases and J lost 7, with 14 bases in between.

This clonotype occurred many times. The rearrangement joins TRBV7-2 to TRBJ1-5; possibly TRBD1 for D (5 bases). The CDR3 is 14 amino acids. Between the trimmed V and J ends, which lost 2 bases and 7 bases, there was a span of 12 bases. From germline, CDR1 is SGHTA and CDR2 FQGNSA. DNA for the CDR3: TGTGCCAGCAGCTTAATTGGAGGGGAACAGCCCCAGCATTTT. It yields the protein CASSLIGGEQPQHF. The full variable domain, its missing parts supplied by reference TRBV7-2 and TRBJ1-5, is GAGVSQSPSNKVTEKGKDVELRCDPISGHTALYWYRQSLGQGLEFLIYFQGNSAPDKSGLPSDRFSAERTGGSVSTLTIQRTQQEDSAVYLCASSLIGGEQPQHFGDGTRLSIL.

This clonotype showed up many times. The CDR3 sequence is CASSQGTVVYEQYF. In DNA form, the CDR3 reads TGTGCCAGCAGCCAAGGGACAGTCGTCTACGAGCAGTACTTC. This rearrangement joins TRBV3-1 to TRBJ2-7; TRBD1 is a possible D gene (6 bases). Germline lookup yields CDR1 LGHDT and CDR2 YNNKEL (reference sequence). This CDR3 is built from 14 residues. The germline V and J ends were trimmed by 1 base and 3 bases, with 10 bases remaining between them.

This clonotype has just a few counts. The chain recombines TRBV7-2 with TRBJ2-5, with a tentative D call TRBD2 (5 bases). Germline loops: CDR1 SGHTA, CDR2 FQGNSA. The CDR3 totals 15 residues. The ends were cut back, 5 bases at V and 5 bases at J, with 18 bases in the middle. Here the CDR3 reads CASSAPGLLSETQYF. CDR3 coding DNA: TGTGCCAGCAGCGCCCCCGGACTTCTCTCGGAGACCCAGTACTTC.

This clonotype ranks as medium-sized (0.01 to 0.1%). This chain joins TRBV7-2 and TRBJ2-5; 9 nucleotides match TRBD2. V gave up 5 bases and J gave up 1 base; unmatched junction bases: 2. There are 14 residues in the CDR3. Per the germline V gene, CDR1 is SGHTA and CDR2 is FQGNSA. Written as DNA, the CDR3 is TGTGCCAGCAGCATTAGCGGGGGCCAAGAGACCCAGTACTTC. Translated: CASSISGGQETQYF.

This clonotype was observed many times. The rearrangement uses TRBV25-1 and TRBJ2-5; D may be TRBD1 (5 bases). Germline CDR1 MGHDK, CDR2 SYGVNS. V was shortened by 6 bases and J by 5 bases, with 16 bases between the two germline ends. The CDR3 runs 14 residues. In nucleotides, the CDR3 is TGTGCCAGCAGCCCTTCCAGGGTCTCCGAGACCCAGTACTTC. Translated, it gives CASSPSRVSETQYF. The full variable domain, its missing parts supplied by reference TRBV25-1 and TRBJ2-5, is EADIYQTPRYLVIGTGKKITLECSQTMGHDKMYWYQQDPGMELHLIHYSYGVNSTEKGDLSSESTVSRIRTEHFPLTLESARPSHTSQYLCASSPSRVSETQYFGPGTRLLVL.

This clonotype appeared many times. V gene TRBV7-2 combines with J gene TRBJ1-5, with D unclear. Looked up from germline, CDR1 is SGHTA and CDR2 is FQGNSA. The CDR3 is made up of 14 amino acids. Trimming removed 2 bases at V and 4 bases at J, with 9 bases between. The CDR3 DNA reads as TGTGCCAGCAGCTTAAAGGGTGGGAATCAGCCCCAGCATTTT. Encoded protein: CASSLKGGNQPQHF.

By sample fraction, this clonotype is medium-sized (0.01 to 0.1%). V gene TRBV14 combines with J gene TRBJ2-3; D gene uncertain. The CDR3 has 16 residues. V dropped 1 base and J dropped 6 bases, with 17 bases sitting between them. Germline CDR1 and CDR2: SGHDN and FVKESK. The CDR3 is CASSQAELGAPDTQYF. The CDR3 bases are TGTGCCAGCAGCCAAGCCGAGCTCGGCGCGCCTGATACGCAGTATTTT.

This clonotype was counted ten times or more. The chain is built from TRBV5-4 and TRBJ1-2; tentatively, D is TRBD1 (6 bases). The CDR3 consists of 14 residues. Deletions cut 2 bases from V and 3 bases from J, with 11 bases between. CDR1 and CDR2 (germline): SGHNT, YYREEE (reference sequence). CDR3 amino acids: CASSFSGEDYGYTF. The CDR3 DNA is TGTGCCAGCAGCTTTTCAGGGGAGGACTATGGCTACACCTTC.